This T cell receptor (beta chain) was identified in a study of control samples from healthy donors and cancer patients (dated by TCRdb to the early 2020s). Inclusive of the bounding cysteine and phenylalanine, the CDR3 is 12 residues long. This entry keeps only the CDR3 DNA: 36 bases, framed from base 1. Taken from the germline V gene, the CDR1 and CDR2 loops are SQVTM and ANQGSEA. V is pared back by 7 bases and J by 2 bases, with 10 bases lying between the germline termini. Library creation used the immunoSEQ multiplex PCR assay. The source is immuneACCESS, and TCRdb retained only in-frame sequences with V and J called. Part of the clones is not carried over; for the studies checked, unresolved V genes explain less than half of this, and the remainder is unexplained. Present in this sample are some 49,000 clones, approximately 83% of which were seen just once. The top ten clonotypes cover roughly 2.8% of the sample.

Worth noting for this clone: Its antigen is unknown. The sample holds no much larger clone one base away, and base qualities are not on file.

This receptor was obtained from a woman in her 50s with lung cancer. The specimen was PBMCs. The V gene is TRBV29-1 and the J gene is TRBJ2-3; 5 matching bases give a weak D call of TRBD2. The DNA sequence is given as TGCAGCGGGAGGTTTTTCACAGATACGCAGTATTTT. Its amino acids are CSGRFFTDTQYF.